What follows are 9 T cell receptor beta chains derived from one specimen sequenced in a study of CD8+ T cells in alopecia areata. cDNA serving as the sequencing template came from extracted, reverse transcribed RNA. Method: immunoSEQ multiplex PCR; TCRdb's copy keeps in-frame clones and lacks some. The data show some 110,000 clones, roughly 69% seen once. Specimen: CD4+ T cells sorted from blood. Receptor source: a human donor in good health.

The CDR3 bases are TGCGCCAGCAGCTTGGGAGCTGCAGAGACCCAGTACTTC. It yields the protein CASSLGAAETQYF. The chain recombines TRBV5-1 with TRBJ2-5, with D unclear. Trimming removed 0 bases from V and 4 bases from J, with 7 bases in between. The CDR3 has 13 residues. From germline, CDR1 is SGHRS and CDR2 YFSETQ.

J is TRBJ1-1 and V is TRBV5-6; no clear D. CDR1 SGHDT and CDR2 YYEEEE come from the germline V gene. The V end lost 2 bases, the J end lost 4 bases, and 12 bases lay between the germline ends. This CDR3 contains 14 residues. The CDR3 protein is CASSFNYRATEAFF. The CDR3 nucleotides are TGTGCCAGCAGCTTTAATTACCGGGCCACTGAAGCTTTCTTT.

The chain employs TRBV6-5 and TRBJ1-1; D is perhaps TRBD1 (5 bases). Germline CDR1 is MNHEY and CDR2 is SVGAGI. This CDR3 comprises 13 residues. V lost 2 bases and J 6 bases, leaving 10 bases between the germline ends. In DNA, the CDR3 is TGTGCCAGCAGTTACGATTCGGGGGCTGAAGCTTTCTTT. This gives the protein CASSYDSGAEAFF.

The V call is TRBV4-1, the J call TRBJ1-5; no clear D gene. The germline V and J ends were trimmed by 0 bases and 1 base, with 13 bases remaining between them. CDR3 length equals 17 residues. Per germline, CDR1 MGHRA and CDR2 YSYEKL. CDR3 residues: CASSQEGGRASNQPQHF. CDR3 DNA: TGCGCCAGCAGCCAAGAAGGTGGGAGGGCGAGCAATCAGCCCCAGCATTTT.

The chain has TRBV9 and TRBJ2-3; no reliable D call. Trimming removed 4 bases at V and 10 bases at J, with 16 bases between. Germline CDR1 is SGDLS and CDR2 is YYNGEE. The CDR3 extends over 13 amino acids. The CDR3 region is CASSPTRSGAQYF. The CDR3 DNA reads TGTGCCAGCAGCCCTACCCGAAGTGGGGCGCAGTATTTT.

The chain joins TRBV30 to TRBJ1-1; tentatively, D is TRBD1 (6 bases). V was pared by 3 bases and J by 0 bases, with 8 bases between. Germline-derived CDR1 and CDR2 are GTSNPN and SVGIG (reference sequence). This CDR3 region has 13 residues. The CDR3 DNA is TGTGCCTGGAGGCAGGGGTTGAACACTGAAGCTTTCTTT. Protein product: CAWRQGLNTEAFF. Full variable domain (rest looked up from reference TRBV30 and TRBJ1-1): SQTIHQWPATLVQPVGSPLSLECTVEGTSNPNLYWYRQAAGRGLQLLFYSVGIGQISSEVPQNLSASRPQDRQFILSSKKLLLSDSGFYLCAWRQGLNTEAFFGQGTRLTVV.

The chain couples TRBV15 to TRBJ1-4; tentatively, D is TRBD1 (5 bases). Trimming removed 0 bases at V and 8 bases at J, with 16 bases between. The CDR3 contains 16 residues. Germline assignment: CDR1 LNHNV and CDR2 YYDKDF (reference sequence). The DNA for the CDR3 is TGTGCCACCAGCAGAGAACCCGGACAAGTACGGGAAAAACTGTTTTTT. Amino acid sequence: CATSREPGQVREKLFF.

This chain connects TRBV30 to TRBJ2-7, with 8 bases aligning to TRBD1. The junction had 3 bases not matched to a gene; V was cut back by 5 bases and J by 3 bases. The germline V gene encodes CDR1 GTSNPN and CDR2 SVGIG (reference sequence). This CDR3 region has 12 residues. For the CDR3, the DNA is TGTGCCTGGGAAACAGGGGGCTACGAGCAGTACTTC. Translation gives CAWETGGYEQYF.

The chain employs TRBV7-9 and TRBJ2-3; D possibly corresponds to TRBD2 (5 bases). Per germline, CDR1 SEHNR and CDR2 FQNEAQ (reference sequence). The CDR3 runs 12 residues. V lost 7 bases, J lost 11 bases, and 16 bases lay in between. The CDR3 DNA reads as TGTGCCAGCAACATACAGACCGAGGGGCAGTATTTT. It encodes CASNIQTEGQYF.